A single sample is the source of the 26 T cell receptor beta chains below, sequenced in a study of T-cell memory formation after mild COVID-19. One entry per CDR3 protein, called by TCRdb with MiXCR from the 5' RACE reads. The sample consists of about 340,000 distinct CDR3 sequences, about an eighth of them appearing once. Sample: PBMCs or a T cell subset sorted from them (not recorded which). The receptors originated from a man younger than 35 who had mild COVID-19 (a few samples of this study predate the infection). Cell type and time point are not known.

This chain joins TRBV20-1 and TRBJ1-2, with D possibly matching TRBD1 (6 bases). The germline V gene encodes CDR1 DFQATT and CDR2 SNEGSKA (reference sequence). The CDR3 covers 16 residues. V was pared by 5 bases and J by 2 bases, with 21 bases between. The CDR3 nucleotides read TGCAGTGCTCCACCTGGGGGGGCAGGGGAAAACTATGGCTACACCTTC. Translation: CSAPPGGAGENYGYTF.

The table lists this clonotype with a few counts. The chain combines TRBV6-5 with TRBJ2-6, with D uncertain. CDR3 length: 13 residues. Germline V gene sequence: CDR1 MNHEY, CDR2 SVGAGI. Trimming cost V 8 bases and J 4 bases, with 9 bases left between them. The CDR3: CASFQSGANVLTF. In DNA, the CDR3 is TGTGCCAGCTTCCAGTCCGGGGCCAACGTCCTGACTTTC.

This clonotype was detected many times. The V and J genes are TRBV4-1 and TRBJ2-5; D is possibly TRBD2 (5 bases). Trimming took off 6 bases at V and 5 bases at J, with 16 bases between the two ends. The CDR3 has 14 residues. CDR1 and CDR2 (germline): MGHRA, YSYEKL. DNA of the CDR3: TGCGCCAGCAGACGTAAAGGGCGCGGGGAGACCCAGTACTTC. This encodes CASRRKGRGETQYF.

The V call is TRBV12-3 or TRBV12-4, the J call TRBJ2-3; TRBD1 matches 10 bases. V shed 4 bases and J 3 bases; nucleotides not matched to a gene: 7. The CDR3 is made up of 16 amino acids. The CDR3 DNA reads as TGTGCCAGCAGTTCCTCGGGACAGGGGCTTACAGATACGCAGTATTTT. Protein product: CASSSSGQGLTDTQYF.

This clonotype was picked up a small number of times. V usage is TRBV5-1 and J usage is TRBJ2-5, with D hard to call. This CDR3 contains 13 residues. Trimming removed 4 bases at V and 7 bases at J, with 14 bases between. Germline V CDR1 and CDR2: SGHRS, YFSETQ. CDR3 bases: TGCGCCAGCAGCCGTCTTCATGACGGGACCCAGTACTTC. Translating it yields CASSRLHDGTQYF.

This clonotype was seen a few times. The chain has TRBV5-1 and TRBJ1-2; possibly TRBD1 for D (5 bases). The germline V and J ends were trimmed by 2 bases and 6 bases, with 8 bases remaining between them. Germline V gives CDR1 SGHRS, CDR2 YFSETQ. This CDR3 comprises 12 residues. The chain's CDR3 is CASSFPGNGYTF. DNA for the CDR3: TGCGCCAGCAGCTTCCCAGGGAATGGCTACACCTTC.

A few counts support this clonotype. This chain links TRBV10-2 with TRBJ2-3; TRBD1 matches at 10 bases. The CDR3 runs to 17 residues. Germline V CDR1 and CDR2: WSHSY, SAAADI. J gave up 4 bases and V 5 bases, and 12 bases lay outside the gene matches. The CDR3 spells CASSHRDRGLSADTQYF. CDR3 nucleotide sequence: TGCGCCAGCAGTCACCGGGACAGGGGTTTATCAGCAGATACGCAGTATTTT.

This clonotype appeared many times. V and J are TRBV7-3 and TRBJ2-1; 9 nucleotides line up with TRBD1. The V gene end was trimmed by 5 bases and the J gene end by 9 bases; junction bases not matched to a gene: 11. The germline CDR1 and CDR2 sequences are SGHTA and FQGTGA. The CDR3 length is 15 residues. In DNA, the CDR3 is TGTGCCAGCAGCCGCCCCGGGACAGGGATGAGTGAGCAGTTCTTC. Its translation is CASSRPGTGMSEQFF.

The V and J genes are TRBV6-5 and TRBJ1-1; D may be TRBD1 (5 bases). The CDR3 runs 15 residues. In germline, CDR1 is MNHEY, CDR2 SVGAGI. The V end was cut by 11 bases, the J end by 7 bases, with 26 bases between. CDR3 protein: CAAAPGPSGQDEAFF. CDR3 nucleotide sequence: TGTGCCGCCGCTCCGGGGCCGTCGGGGCAGGATGAAGCTTTCTTT.

This chain links TRBV7-2 with TRBJ2-4, with 12 bases aligning to TRBD2. Germline V lookup: CDR1 SGHTA, CDR2 FQGNSA. The CDR3 is made up of 17 amino acids. V lost 5 bases, J lost 6 bases, and 11 bases stayed unmatched. CDR3 region: CASSVAILTSGGNIQYF. The CDR3 DNA reads TGTGCCAGCAGCGTCGCCATCTTGACTAGCGGGGGAAACATTCAGTACTTC.

This clonotype was counted only a few times. This chain joins TRBV7-9 and TRBJ1-6; a possible D gene is TRBD1 (5 bases). The CDR3 loop spans 12 amino acids. Germline values: CDR1 SEHNR, CDR2 FQNEAQ (reference sequence). V shed 8 bases and J shed 7 bases, with 9 bases lying between them. The CDR3 sequence is CASGGFNSPLHF. The DNA of the CDR3 is TGTGCCAGCGGGGGATTCAATTCACCCCTCCACTTT.

This clonotype turned up a few times. The chain is built from TRBV3-1 and TRBJ2-3; D is perhaps TRBD1 (5 bases). Trimming cost V 0 bases and J 2 bases, with 15 bases left between them. There are 17 residues in the CDR3. Looked up from germline, CDR1 is LGHDT and CDR2 is YNNKEL (reference sequence). CDR3 amino acids: CASSQDGRVGLTDTQYF. For the CDR3, the DNA is TGTGCCAGCAGCCAAGACGGAAGAGTGGGGCTCACAGATACGCAGTATTTT.

V gene TRBV14 combines with J gene TRBJ2-1; D remains unclear. V was clipped by 1 base and J by 2 bases, with 9 bases between them. This CDR3 is built from 15 residues. Germline V gene data show CDR1 as SGHDN and CDR2 as FVKESK. The CDR3 DNA reads as TGTGCCAGCAGCCAAGTACTCCCGACCTACAATGAGCAGTTCTTC. It encodes CASSQVLPTYNEQFF. Variable domain in full (rest from reference TRBV14 and TRBJ2-1): EAGVTQFPSHSVIEKGQTVTLRCDPISGHDNLYWYRRVMGKEIKFLLHFVKESKQDESGMPNNRFLAERTGGTYSTLKVQPAELEDSGVYFCASSQVLPTYNEQFFGPGTRLTVL.

This clonotype was recorded many times. The chain couples TRBV6-5 to TRBJ2-7; no definite D call. The germline V gene encodes CDR1 MNHEY and CDR2 SVGAGI. The CDR3 spans 17 residues. V was trimmed by 4 bases and J by 4 bases, leaving 23 bases between them. CDR3 sequence reads: CASSFVKAGKNSYEQYV. DNA for the CDR3: TGTGCCAGCAGTTTTGTTAAGGCCGGTAAGAATTCTTACGAGCAGTACGTC.

The V gene is TRBV5-1, the J gene TRBJ2-5, with TRBD1 matching 7 bases. Germline CDR1 SGHRS, CDR2 YFSETQ. The trim removed 7 bases at V and 4 bases at J, leaving 4 bases unmatched. This CDR3 has 12 amino acids. CDR3 amino acids: CASGQVGETQYF. The CDR3 region has the DNA TGCGCCAGCGGACAGGTCGGAGAGACCCAGTACTTC.

Details on this clonotype: A junction end diverges from the germline sequence, so it may reflect a read error. The CDR3 sequence is CSSSSLGTSGTDTQYF. CDR3 in DNA: TGTTCCAGCAGTTCCTTGGGGACTAGCGGAACAGATACGCAGTATTTT. The V gene is TRBV7-2, the J gene TRBJ2-3; 11 bases map to TRBD2. Germline V gene sequence: CDR1 SGHTA, CDR2 FQGNSA. The CDR3 is made up of 16 amino acids.

This clonotype was observed many times. The V and J genes are TRBV5-4 and TRBJ2-7; D perhaps matches TRBD1 (6 bases). The germline V gene has CDR1 SGHNT and CDR2 YYREEE (reference sequence). Between the trimmed V and J ends, which lost 4 bases and 0 bases, there was a span of 11 bases. CDR3 size: 14 residues. The CDR3: CASSRGQSSYEQYF. In DNA form, the CDR3 reads TGTGCCAGCAGCCGTGGACAGAGCTCCTACGAGCAGTACTTC.

The chain carries TRBV10-3 and TRBJ2-1; 10 positions agree with TRBD1. This CDR3 has 15 amino acids. The V gene's germline CDR1 is ENHRY and CDR2 SYGVKD. Losses at the gene ends were 4 bases for V and 4 bases for J; bases not matched to a gene: 4. CDR3 loop: CAISGGDRGYNEQFF. DNA of the CDR3: TGTGCCATCAGTGGGGGGGACAGGGGATACAATGAGCAGTTCTTC.

The chain links TRBV15 to TRBJ2-1; TRBD2 agrees at 13 bases. V shed 3 bases and J 7 bases; nucleotides not matched to a gene: 9. This CDR3 has 17 residues. The germline V gene encodes CDR1 LNHNV and CDR2 YYDKDF (reference sequence). The CDR3 DNA sequence: TGTGCCACCAGCAGGGTCTCCGGGACTAGCGGGGTTAATGAGCAGTTCTTC. It encodes CATSRVSGTSGVNEQFF.

This sequence joins TRBV2 and TRBJ1-2; unclear D gene. Between the trimmed V and J ends, which lost 3 bases and 5 bases, there was a span of 10 bases. The germline gives CDR1 SNHLY, CDR2 FYNNEI. The CDR3 is 13 amino acids. DNA for the CDR3: TGTGCCAGCAGTGACTCCCGTGGATATGGCTACACCTTC. It is translated as CASSDSRGYGYTF.

This clonotype has a count of ten or more. The chain uses TRBV6-5 and TRBJ2-1; D might be TRBD1 (6 bases). The CDR3 spans 13 residues. Germline V gives CDR1 MNHEY, CDR2 SVGAGI. Trimming took off 6 bases at V and 4 bases at J, with 10 bases between the two ends. Here the CDR3 reads CASRHGQYNEQFF. CDR3 DNA sequence: TGTGCCAGCAGGCACGGACAGTACAATGAGCAGTTCTTC.

The chain combines TRBV11-2 with TRBJ2-2; D is perhaps TRBD1 (5 bases). Germline V lookup: CDR1 SGHAT, CDR2 FQNNGV. CDR3 length: 14 residues. The V and J ends lost 5 bases and 7 bases respectively, with 14 bases between them. The CDR3 DNA reads as TGTGCCAGCAGCCCGAACACAGGTTACGGGGAGCTGTTTTTT. It encodes CASSPNTGYGELFF. Combining the CDR3 with reference TRBV11-2 and TRBJ2-2 gives the whole variable domain EAGVAQSPRYKIIEKRQSVAFWCNPISGHATLYWYQQILGQGPKLLIQFQNNGVVDDSQLPKDRFSAERLKGVDSTLKIQPAKLEDSAVYLCASSPNTGYGELFFGEGSRLTVL.

This clonotype was detected only a few times. The V and J genes are TRBV5-5 and TRBJ1-4; D remains unclear. The CDR3 covers 14 residues. V lost 3 bases to trimming and J lost 2 bases, with 8 bases between them. Germline CDR1 reads SGHKS; CDR2 reads YYEKEE (reference sequence). CDR3 in amino acids: CASSSLTTNEKLFF. CDR3 bases: TGTGCCAGCAGCTCGTTAACGACTAATGAAAAACTGTTTTTT.

The V call is TRBV7-8, the J call TRBJ2-5, with D uncertain. Germline V gives CDR1 SGHVS, CDR2 FQNEAQ. The V gene lost 5 bases and the J gene lost 5 bases, with 12 bases spanning the gap. The CDR3 has 13 residues. The CDR3 sequence: CASSPRRRETQYF. The CDR3 DNA follows: TGTGCCAGCAGCCCGAGGCGGCGTGAGACCCAGTACTTC.

The genes are TRBV20-1 and TRBJ1-5; the match to TRBD1 covers 8 bases. The CDR3 is 13 amino acids. J lost 7 bases, V lost 5 bases, and 7 bases had no gene match. Germline V CDR1 and CDR2: DFQATT, SNEGSKA (reference sequence). Written as DNA, the CDR3 is TGCAGTGCTTACGGACAGGGAGGACAGCCCCAGCATTTT. Translation gives CSAYGQGGQPQHF.

This clonotype has a handful of counts. The chain uses TRBV6-2 or TRBV6-3 and TRBJ1-1, with a possible D match to TRBD1 (5 bases). This CDR3 contains 13 residues. Per the germline V gene, CDR1 is MNHEY and CDR2 is SVGEGT. Trimming pared 8 bases from V and 4 bases from J, leaving 14 bases between. The CDR3 loop is CASCFAGGTEAFF. For the CDR3, the DNA is TGTGCCAGCTGTTTCGCCGGGGGCACTGAAGCTTTCTTT.